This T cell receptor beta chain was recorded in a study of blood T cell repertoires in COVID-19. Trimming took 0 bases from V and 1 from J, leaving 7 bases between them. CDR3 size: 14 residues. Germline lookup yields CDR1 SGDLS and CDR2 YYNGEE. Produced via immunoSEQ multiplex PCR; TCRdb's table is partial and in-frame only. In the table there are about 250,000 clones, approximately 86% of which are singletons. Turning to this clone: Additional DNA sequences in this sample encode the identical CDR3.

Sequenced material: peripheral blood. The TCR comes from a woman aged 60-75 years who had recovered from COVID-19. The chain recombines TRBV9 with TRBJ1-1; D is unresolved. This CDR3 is CASSVGAGNTEAFF. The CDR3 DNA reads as TGTGCCAGCAGCGTAGGTGCAGGGAACACTGAAGCTTTCTTT. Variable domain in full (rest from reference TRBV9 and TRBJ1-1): DSGVTQTPKHLITATGQRVTLRCSPRSGDLSVYWYQQSLDQGLQFLIQYYNGEERAKGNILERFSAQQFPDLHSELNLSSLELGDSALYFCASSVGAGNTEAFFGQGTRLTVV.